Shown below are 23 T cell receptor beta chains from a single sample sequenced in a study of cytomegalovirus exposure and HLA in healthy donors (TCRdb year 2017). Libraries were built with the immunoSEQ multiplex PCR assay. The multiplex PCR relied on a mix of 60 forward primers for TCR Vbeta segments and 13 reverse primers for TCR Jbeta segments. Not all clones reach the TCRdb copy of this immuneACCESS table, which keeps in-frame sequences only. Checked studies attribute under half of the gap to unresolved V genes and leave the rest unexplained. The sample includes around 150,000 clones, with 80% to 90% observed a single time. The ten largest clones represent about 9.3% of the sample. The sequenced sample was PBMCs. Source of these receptors: a man younger than 35 in good health and CMV-seropositive.

The chain carries TRBV7-2 and TRBJ2-7, with 9 bases identical to TRBD1. CDR3 length: 17 residues. Per the germline V gene, CDR1 is SGHTA and CDR2 is FQGNSA. Trimming cost V 0 bases and J 1 base; bases outside gene matches: 7. The CDR3: CASSLALWTGASYEQYF. DNA of the CDR3: TGTGCCAGCAGCTTAGCGTTGTGGACAGGGGCATCCTACGAGCAGTACTTC.

V and J are TRBV5-1 and TRBJ1-1, with 9 positions matching TRBD1. V was pared by 3 bases and J by 3 bases, with 9 bases of the junction left unmatched. The CDR3 sequence is 16 residues long. Germline CDR1 reads SGHRS; CDR2 reads YFSETQ. The CDR3 sequence is CASSSGQGSRDTEAFF. DNA of the CDR3: TGCGCCAGCAGCTCGGGACAGGGATCACGGGACACTGAAGCTTTCTTT.

The chain is built from TRBV9 and TRBJ2-2; TRBD2 might be the D (7 bases). The CDR3 has 15 residues. V was clipped by 4 bases and J by 4 bases, with 14 bases between them. CDR1 is SGDLS, CDR2 YYNGEE, per germline. The DNA for the CDR3 is TGTGCCAGCAGCTTTCGGGGGGCCGGCACCGGGGAGCTGTTTTTT. Translating gives CASSFRGAGTGELFF.

The CDR3 sequence is CASSPRPGVGGYTF. The CDR3 DNA sequence: TGTGCCAGCAGCCCCCGTCCAGGGGTCGGGGGCTACACCTTC. V and J are TRBV7-2 and TRBJ1-2; D might be TRBD1 (6 bases). Trimming left V 5 bases short and J 8 bases short, with 18 bases between. In germline, CDR1 is SGHTA, CDR2 FQGNSA. The CDR3 loop spans 14 amino acids. The full variable domain, rest sourced from reference TRBV7-2 and TRBJ1-2, is GAGVSQSPSNKVTEKGKDVELRCDPISGHTALYWYRQSLGQGLEFLIYFQGNSAPDKSGLPSDRFSAERTGGSVSTLTIQRTQQEDSAVYLCASSPRPGVGGYTFGSGTRLTVV.

This rearrangement joins TRBV7-9 to TRBJ1-3; 7 positions match TRBD1. With V trimmed by 2 bases and J by 1 base, 5 bases remained unmatched. CDR1 and CDR2 from the germline V gene are SEHNR and FQNEAQ (reference sequence). The CDR3 consists of 16 residues. For the CDR3, the DNA is TGTGCCAGCAGCTTAACAGGGGAGGTTTCTGGAAACACCATATATTTT. The encoded protein is CASSLTGEVSGNTIYF.

V gene TRBV5-1 combines with J gene TRBJ2-3; TRBD1 matches 7 bases. V shed 4 bases and J 5 bases; nucleotides not matched to a gene: 28. The CDR3 consists of 21 residues. Germline-derived CDR1 and CDR2 are SGHRS and YFSETQ. CDR3 residues: CASSLTSAVLQGFSVVDTQYF. The DNA of the CDR3 is TGCGCCAGCAGCCTCACCTCAGCGGTCCTACAGGGGTTTAGCGTAGTAGATACGCAGTATTTT.

This chain uses TRBV30 with TRBJ1-4, with 11 positions matching TRBD1. V was clipped by 2 bases and J by 14 bases; unmatched bases: 13. Germline values: CDR1 GTSNPN, CDR2 SVGIG (reference sequence). The CDR3 length is 15 residues. As DNA, the CDR3 is TGTGCCTGGAGTAATTCGGGACAGGGGGTCATAGATCTGTTTTTT. Its protein is CAWSNSGQGVIDLFF.

This clone was observed once. The chain has TRBV2 and TRBJ2-7, with D maybe TRBD1 (6 bases). This CDR3 is built from 12 residues. Germline CDR1 is SNHLY and CDR2 is FYNNEI. V was shortened by 8 bases and J by 7 bases, with 15 bases between the two germline ends. CDR3 residues: CASGLEGGEQYF. CDR3 in DNA: TGTGCCAGCGGACTCGAAGGGGGTGAGCAGTACTTC.

This clone was detected only a few times. The genes are TRBV6-1 and TRBJ1-2, with D possibly matching TRBD1 (5 bases). The CDR3 runs to 13 residues. The germline V gene has CDR1 MNHNS and CDR2 SASEGT. Trimming removed 6 bases from V and 7 bases from J, with 15 bases in between. CDR3 DNA: TGTGCCAGCAGACAAGGGTTGGGGCTTGGCTACACCTTC. Its protein product is CASRQGLGLGYTF.

The chain links TRBV15 to TRBJ2-1, with 7 positions matching TRBD2. After removal of 0 bases from V and 6 bases from J, the junction contained 5 bases not matched to a gene. The CDR3 is 15 amino acids. Germline V gene lookup returns CDR1 LNHNV and CDR2 YYDKDF (reference sequence). CDR3 in amino acids: CATSRDGRDPNEQFF. As DNA, the CDR3 is TGTGCCACCAGCAGAGATGGGAGGGACCCCAATGAGCAGTTCTTC.

The chain links TRBV9 to TRBJ1-1, with D tentatively TRBD1 (6 bases). V was clipped by 6 bases and J by 0 bases, with 15 bases between them. The CDR3 length is 15 residues. The germline V gene has CDR1 SGDLS and CDR2 YYNGEE. The CDR3 DNA is TGTGCCAGCACAGTGCAGGGGACCATGAACACTGAAGCTTTCTTT. It specifies CASTVQGTMNTEAFF. The variable domain in full, with the rest retrieved from reference TRBV9 and TRBJ1-1, is DSGVTQTPKHLITATGQRVTLRCSPRSGDLSVYWYQQSLDQGLQFLIQYYNGEERAKGNILERFSAQQFPDLHSELNLSSLELGDSALYFCASTVQGTMNTEAFFGQGTRLTVV.

V usage is TRBV5-1 and J usage is TRBJ1-2; D is undetermined. Trimming pared 1 base from V and 4 bases from J, leaving 11 bases between. The CDR3 has 14 amino acids. CDR1 is SGHRS and CDR2 is YFSETQ in the germline V gene. The CDR3 sequence is CASSLLQSSYGYTF. Written as DNA, the CDR3 is TGCGCCAGCAGCTTGTTACAGAGTAGCTATGGCTACACCTTC.

Worth noting for this clone: The sample holds other DNA sequences that translate to the same CDR3. The V call is TRBV10-3, the J call TRBJ1-2; TRBD1 agrees at 10 bases. Per germline, CDR1 ENHRY and CDR2 SYGVKD. J lost 4 bases, V lost 4 bases, and 12 bases had no gene match. This CDR3 region has 17 residues. The CDR3 DNA follows: TGTGCCATCAGTGGCGGACAGGGGGTATCGCTACGCTATGGCTACACCTTC. This codes for CAISGGQGVSLRYGYTF.

The rearrangement joins TRBV27 to TRBJ1-1; D ambiguous. The CDR3 sequence is 13 residues long. V lost 3 bases and J lost 1, with 6 bases in between. Per germline, CDR1 MNHEY and CDR2 SMNVEV (reference sequence). CDR3 nucleotides: TGTGCCAGCAGTTTCCGGGGGAACACTGAAGCTTTCTTT. This translates into CASSFRGNTEAFF.

The rearrangement joins TRBV6-5 to TRBJ1-2; TRBD1 aligns across 8 bases. Germline values: CDR1 MNHEY, CDR2 SVGAGI. This CDR3 has 14 residues. Losses at the gene ends were 5 bases for V and 8 bases for J; bases not matched to a gene: 10. The CDR3 is CASSKVSGGDGYTF. The CDR3 DNA is TGTGCCAGCAGTAAAGTGTCAGGGGGCGACGGCTACACCTTC.

J is TRBJ2-7 and V is TRBV19; D is unclear. CDR1 and CDR2 from the germline V gene are LNHDA and SQIVND (reference sequence). V lost 9 bases and J lost 0, with 15 bases in between. The CDR3 is 14 residues long. The CDR3 loop reads CASSRSASSYEQYF. The CDR3 bases are TGTGCCAGCTCTCGTTCAGCGAGCTCCTACGAGCAGTACTTC.

The chain couples TRBV9 to TRBJ2-2; D may be TRBD1 (6 bases). The germline V gene encodes CDR1 SGDLS and CDR2 YYNGEE. The CDR3 sequence is 16 residues long. V lost 0 bases to trimming and J lost 4 bases, with 13 bases between them. The CDR3 sequence: CASSVAAVGATGELFF. The DNA for the CDR3 is TGTGCCAGCAGCGTAGCTGCCGTGGGGGCCACCGGGGAGCTGTTTTTT. The variable domain in full, with the rest retrieved from reference TRBV9 and TRBJ2-2, is DSGVTQTPKHLITATGQRVTLRCSPRSGDLSVYWYQQSLDQGLQFLIQYYNGEERAKGNILERFSAQQFPDLHSELNLSSLELGDSALYFCASSVAAVGATGELFFGEGSRLTVL.

The chain uses TRBV23-1 and TRBJ2-4; 10 bases agree with TRBD1. Being an ORF, TRBV23-1 has a function that is uncertain. CDR3 length: 21 residues. Trimming at V came to 0 bases and at J to 2 bases, leaving 16 bases not matched to a gene. This chain's CDR3 is CASSQSLGDRGIFRTKNIQYF. The DNA for the CDR3 is TGCGCCAGCAGTCAATCTCTCGGGGACAGGGGAATTTTTCGAACCAAAAACATTCAGTACTTC.

This chain uses TRBV7-9 with TRBJ2-1; maybe TRBD1 (5 bases). Trimming stripped 6 bases from V and 0 bases from J, with 12 bases between. CDR3 length: 15 amino acids. The V gene's germline CDR1 is SEHNR and CDR2 FQNEAQ (reference sequence). CDR3 amino acids: CASSQRGYSYNEQFF. CDR3 bases: TGTGCCAGCAGTCAAAGGGGTTACTCCTACAATGAGCAGTTCTTC. Combining the CDR3 with reference TRBV7-9 and TRBJ2-1 gives the whole variable domain DTGVSQNPRHKITKRGQNVTFRCDPISEHNRLYWYRQTLGQGPEFLTYFQNEAQLEKSRLLSDRFSAERPKGSFSTLEIQRTEQGDSAMYLCASSQRGYSYNEQFFGPGTRLTVL.

There are a few counts of this clone. The gene calls are TRBV5-1 and TRBJ1-5; TRBD1 might be the D (5 bases). CDR1 and CDR2 from the germline V gene are SGHRS and YFSETQ. V dropped 7 bases and J dropped 3 bases, with 11 bases sitting between them. This CDR3 is 13 amino acids long. The CDR3 region is CASRDSPNQPQHF. In DNA form, the CDR3 reads TGCGCCAGCCGTGACAGCCCCAATCAGCCCCAGCATTTT.

This clone occurred once. The CDR3 spells CASSEGTGEGNEQFF. In nucleotides, the CDR3 is TGTGCCAGCAGTGAGGGGACAGGGGAGGGCAATGAGCAGTTCTTC. The rearrangement joins TRBV6-4 to TRBJ2-1; 10 bases fit TRBD1. There are 15 residues in the CDR3. Germline V lookup: CDR1 MRHNA, CDR2 SNTAGT. Germline trimming cut 3 bases from V and 6 bases from J; bases unmatched to any gene: 5.

The chain recombines TRBV2 with TRBJ2-2; D is uncertain. From germline, CDR1 is SNHLY and CDR2 FYNNEI. V gave up 6 bases and J gave up 6 bases, with 5 bases separating them. The CDR3 has 11 amino acids. This CDR3 is CASRAPGELFF. CDR3 sequence (DNA): TGTGCCAGCAGGGCTCCCGGGGAGCTGTTTTTT.

The chain uses TRBV5-4 and TRBJ2-5; D is ambiguous. Germline assignment: CDR1 SGHNT and CDR2 YYREEE (reference sequence). Trimming left V 4 bases short and J 4 bases short, with 17 bases between. This CDR3 region has 15 residues. CDR3 nucleotides: TGTGCCAGCAGCCTTTCAGAGCGTGGCCGAGAGACCCAGTACTTC. This gives the protein CASSLSERGRETQYF.